This T cell receptor beta chain was profiled in a study of early T cells in non-severe SARS-CoV-2 infection. Study context: It was bulk RNA from unsorted whole blood that was sequenced, and the chains were unpaired. Study results and limitations: Database matching using VDJdb favored anti-spike CD8 responses, with private and CD4 specificities left missing.

Unique molecular identifier tags were affixed to discrete cDNA molecules. TCRdb recomputed calls from the 5' RACE reads with MiXCR, one row per CDR3 protein. Of more than 45,000 distinct CDR3 sequences listed, approximately 6% are singletons. The CDR3 runs 17 residues. Germline CDR1 reads LNHNV; CDR2 reads YYDKDF (reference sequence). The V gene end was trimmed by 1 base and the J gene end by 8 bases; junction bases not matched to a gene: 14. In this sample, this clonotype turned up a few times. Its target is unknown. This rearrangement joins TRBV15 to TRBJ2-1; 7 bases line up with TRBD1. This receptor was obtained from an adult who was a healthcare worker with PCR-confirmed SARS-CoV-2 infection or an uninfected control (not recorded which). Source: whole blood, taken at baseline. CDR3 residues: CATSRVQGVVEWDEQFF. The CDR3 DNA reads TGTGCCACCAGCAGAGTCCAGGGGGTAGTTGAGTGGGATGAGCAGTTCTTC.